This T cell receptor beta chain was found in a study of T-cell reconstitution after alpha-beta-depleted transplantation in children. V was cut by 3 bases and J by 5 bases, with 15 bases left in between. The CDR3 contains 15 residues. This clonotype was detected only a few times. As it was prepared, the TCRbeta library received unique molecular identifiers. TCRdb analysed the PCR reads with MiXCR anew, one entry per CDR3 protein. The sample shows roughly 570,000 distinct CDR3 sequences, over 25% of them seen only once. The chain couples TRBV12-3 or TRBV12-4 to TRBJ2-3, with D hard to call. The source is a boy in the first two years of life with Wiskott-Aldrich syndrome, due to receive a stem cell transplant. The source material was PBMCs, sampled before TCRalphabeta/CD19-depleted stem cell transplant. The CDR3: CASSFSGRTRDTQYF. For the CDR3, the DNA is TGTGCCAGCAGTTTCTCCGGGCGCACGAGAGATACGCAGTATTTT.